This TCR beta chain was recorded in a study of identical twins. Study conclusions and caveats: Compared with unrelated sharing, twin-shared out-of-frame alpha sequences had more low-probability sequences. With abundant cord blood beta clonotypes, insertions were fewer; memory repertoires showed no such pattern.

Template switching (which added a universal primer site) was used, and cDNA carried unique molecular identifiers. MiXCR, applied by TCRdb to the 5' RACE reads, yields one record per CDR3 protein. This sample has some 660,000 distinct CDR3 sequences, with over 8.5% found just once. This clonotype was recorded a few times. The antigen remains unidentified. The same data also contributed to another study, on yellow fever vaccine responses in identical twins.

The sequence was collected from a woman aged 18-29 years in good health. Sequencing was performed on PBMCs.

CDR3 in DNA: TGCAGTGCAGGACAGGGGTCCTTGGTGGAGACCCAGTACTTC. Residues: CSAGQGSLVETQYF. This rearrangement joins TRBV20-1 to TRBJ2-5; 9 bases line up with TRBD1. The CDR3 length is 14 residues. CDR1 and CDR2 from the germline V gene are DFQATT and SNEGSKA (reference sequence). J lost 5 bases, V lost 6 bases, and 10 bases had no gene match.